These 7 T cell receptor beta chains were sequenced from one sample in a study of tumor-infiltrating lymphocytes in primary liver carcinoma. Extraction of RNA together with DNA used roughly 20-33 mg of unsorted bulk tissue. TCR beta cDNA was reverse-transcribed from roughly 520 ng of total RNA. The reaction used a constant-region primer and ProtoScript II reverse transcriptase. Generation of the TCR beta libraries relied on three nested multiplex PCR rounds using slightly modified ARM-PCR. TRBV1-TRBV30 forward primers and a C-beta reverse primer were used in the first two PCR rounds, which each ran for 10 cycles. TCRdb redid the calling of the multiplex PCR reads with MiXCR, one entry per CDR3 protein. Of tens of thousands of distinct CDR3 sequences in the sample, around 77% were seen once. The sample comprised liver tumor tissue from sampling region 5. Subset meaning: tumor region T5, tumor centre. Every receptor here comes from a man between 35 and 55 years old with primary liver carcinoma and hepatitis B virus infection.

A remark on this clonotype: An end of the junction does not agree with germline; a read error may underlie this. Here the CDR3 DNA reads TGTGGCAGCGCCTCAGTGTCCGGTGAGCAGTTCTTC. Translated: CGSASVSGEQFF. This chain uses TRBV6-5 with TRBJ2-1; D gene uncertain. Germline-derived CDR1 and CDR2 are MNHEY and SVGAGI. CDR3 length: 12 residues.

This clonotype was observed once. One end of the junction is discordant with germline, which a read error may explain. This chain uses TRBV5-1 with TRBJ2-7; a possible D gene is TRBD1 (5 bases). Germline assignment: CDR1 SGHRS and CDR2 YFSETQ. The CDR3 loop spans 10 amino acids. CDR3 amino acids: CASSWMGRGF. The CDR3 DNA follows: TGCGCCAGCAGCTGGATGGGAAGGGGCTTT.

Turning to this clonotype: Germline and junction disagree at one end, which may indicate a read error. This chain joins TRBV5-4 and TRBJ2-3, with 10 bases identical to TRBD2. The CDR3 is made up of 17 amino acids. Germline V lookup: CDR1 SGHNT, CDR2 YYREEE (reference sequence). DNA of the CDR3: TGTGCCAGTAGCTCCCCCGGGACTAGCGCTGGGGGGGTTACGCAGTATTTT. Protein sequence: CASSSPGTSAGGVTQYF.

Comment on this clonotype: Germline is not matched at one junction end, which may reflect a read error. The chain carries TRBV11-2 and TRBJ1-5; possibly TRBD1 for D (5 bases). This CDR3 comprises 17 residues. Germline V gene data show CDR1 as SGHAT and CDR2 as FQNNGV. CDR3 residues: CASSLVGVTGSNQSQHF. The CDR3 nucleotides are TGTGCCAGCAGCTTAGTAGGGGTAACGGGGAGCAATCAGTCCCAACATTTT.

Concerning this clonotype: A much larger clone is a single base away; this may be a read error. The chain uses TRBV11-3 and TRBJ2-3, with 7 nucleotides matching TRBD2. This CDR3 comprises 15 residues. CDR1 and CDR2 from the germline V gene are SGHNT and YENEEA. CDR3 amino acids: CASSPGGLQGGTRYF. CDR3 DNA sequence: TGTGCCAGCAGCCCGGGGGGACTCCAGGGCGGAACGCGGTATTTT. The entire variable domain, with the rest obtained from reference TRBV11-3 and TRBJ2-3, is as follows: EAGVVQSPRYKIIEKKQPVAFWCNPISGHNTLYWYLQNLGQGPELLIRYENEEAVDDSQLPKDRFSAERLKGVDSTLKIQPAELGDSAVYLCASSPGGLQGGTRYFGPGTRLTVL.

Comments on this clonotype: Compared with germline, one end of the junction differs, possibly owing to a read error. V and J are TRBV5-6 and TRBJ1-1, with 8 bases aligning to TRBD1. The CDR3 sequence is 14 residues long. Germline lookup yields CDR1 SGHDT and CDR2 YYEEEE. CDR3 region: CASSLTQTGADAFF. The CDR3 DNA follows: TGTGCCAGCAGCTTGACACAGACAGGGGCTGATGCTTTCTTT. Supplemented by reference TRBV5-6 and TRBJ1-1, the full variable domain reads DAGVTQSPTHLIKTRGQQVTLRCSPKSGHDTVSWYQQALGQGPQFIFQYYEEEERQRGNFPDRFSGHQFPNYSSELNVNALLLGDSALYLCASSLTQTGADAFFGQGTRLTVV.

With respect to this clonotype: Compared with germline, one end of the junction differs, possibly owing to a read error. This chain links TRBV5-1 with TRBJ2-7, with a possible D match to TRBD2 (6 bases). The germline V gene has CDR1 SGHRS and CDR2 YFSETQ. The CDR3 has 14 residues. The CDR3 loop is CTSSWGLVGYEQYF. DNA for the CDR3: TGCACCAGCAGCTGGGGACTGGTTGGGTATGAGCAGTACTTC.